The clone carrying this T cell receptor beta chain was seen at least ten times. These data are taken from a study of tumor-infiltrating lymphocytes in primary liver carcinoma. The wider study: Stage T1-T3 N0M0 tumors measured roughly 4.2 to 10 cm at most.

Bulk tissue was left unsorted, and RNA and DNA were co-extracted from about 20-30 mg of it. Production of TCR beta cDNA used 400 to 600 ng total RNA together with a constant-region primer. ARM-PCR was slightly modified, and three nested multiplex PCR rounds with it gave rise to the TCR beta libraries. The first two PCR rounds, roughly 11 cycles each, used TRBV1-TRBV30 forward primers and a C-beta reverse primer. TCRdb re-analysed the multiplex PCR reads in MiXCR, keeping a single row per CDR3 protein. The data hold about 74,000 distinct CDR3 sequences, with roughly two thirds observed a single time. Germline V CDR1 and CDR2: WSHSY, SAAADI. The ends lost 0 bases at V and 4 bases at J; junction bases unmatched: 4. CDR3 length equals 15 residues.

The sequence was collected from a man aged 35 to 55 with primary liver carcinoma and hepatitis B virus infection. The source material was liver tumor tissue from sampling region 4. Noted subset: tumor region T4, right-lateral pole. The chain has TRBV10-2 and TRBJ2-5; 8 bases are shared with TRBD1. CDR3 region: CASSESDRGGETQYF. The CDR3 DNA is TGCGCCAGCAGTGAGTCAGACAGGGGAGGAGAGACCCAGTACTTC.